This T cell receptor (beta chain) was recovered during a study of shared clonotypes between healthy human individuals. This clone occurred once. Its antigen is unidentified. The donors, all of them Caucasian adults, lived in Nashville, Tennessee. Sequencing was at deep level. Using about 220 ng DNA, approximately 30,000 T cell genomes, the sorted-subset replicate PCRs were run. This table comes from immunoSEQ multiplex PCR, and its TCRdb copy is limited to in-frame clones, with some not included. The repertoire has more than 2,000,000 clones, more than 80% of them found once; the top ten carry 0.3% to 0.4%. The study's findings and limits: A reduction in generation probabilities was seen for non-shared clonotypes relative to those shared by all four donors.

This clonotype was sampled from a young man in good health. Some clones in this sample may be carry-over from other donors' samples. Sequences were obtained from naive CD4+ T cells from PBMCs. The subset: CD45RA+ positively selected.

The CDR3 protein is CASSLETSGESEQYF. CDR3 nucleotide sequence: TGCGCCAGCAGCTTGGAAACTAGCGGTGAGTCCGAGCAGTACTTC. V gene TRBV5-1 combines with J gene TRBJ2-7, with TRBD2 matching 8 bases. This CDR3 has 15 residues. Unmatched junction bases numbered 8, after V lost 0 bases and J lost 6 bases. The germline V gene encodes CDR1 SGHRS and CDR2 YFSETQ. Using reference TRBV5-1 and TRBJ2-7 for the parts outside the CDR3, the full variable domain is KAGVTQTPRYLIKTRGQQVTLSCSPISGHRSVSWYQQTPGQGLQFLFEYFSETQRNKGNFPGRFSGRQFSNSRSEMNVSTLELGDSALYLCASSLETSGESEQYFGPGTRLTVT.